The clone carrying this T cell receptor beta chain was seen more than once but under ten times. The antigen is undetermined. cDNA molecules, individually, were tagged with unique molecular identifiers. Using its own MiXCR run on the 5' RACE reads, TCRdb lists one record per CDR3 protein. There are about 36,000 distinct CDR3 sequences in the sample; around 5% occur only once, and 25% to 30% lies in the top ten. The sample is drawn from a study of early T cells in non-severe SARS-CoV-2 infection. The wider study: The authors sequenced bulk RNA from unsorted whole blood, leaving chains unpaired.

Germline CDR1 MNHNY, CDR2 SVGAGI (reference sequence). This CDR3 contains 14 residues. J gave up 2 bases and V 6 bases, and 6 bases lay outside the gene matches. The study's findings and limits: Using VDJdb, the matching emphasized anti-spike CD8 responses while missing private and CD4 specificities.

The TCR was taken from an adult who was a healthcare worker with PCR-confirmed SARS-CoV-2 infection or an uninfected control (not recorded which). The rearrangement joins TRBV6-6 to TRBJ2-5; 7 positions match TRBD2. The sample consisted of whole blood. The CDR3 nucleotides are TGTGCCAGCAGCCCCGACGGGGGGCAAGAGACCCAGTACTTC. Its protein is CASSPDGGQETQYF.